This T cell receptor beta chain was recorded in a study of Ad26.COV2.S vaccination and SARS-CoV-2 variants. Study information: Intramuscular Ad26.COV2.S at 5x10^10 or 1x10^11 viral particles. Study observations and caveats: Analyses that measured TCR breadth and depth may have underestimated total T cell responses.

Of note for this clone: Its antigen is still unknown. The sample carries other DNA sequences with the same CDR3.

The CDR3 contains 14 residues. CDR1 is SGDLS, CDR2 YYNGEE, per germline. The V segment lost 1 base and the J segment 4 bases; nucleotides outside the gene matches: 2. Treatment reported: around 19 received Ad26.COV2.S at low or high dose, single or two shots; five or six received placebo; per-sample allocation not given. The investigators took samples on day 63 after the first vaccine or placebo injection. The shot given was an Ad26 vector that makes Wuhan-strain SARS-CoV-2 spike. Sequencing used immunoSEQ multiplex PCR; TCRdb keeps in-frame clones, though not all of them. Of 450,000 to 550,000 clones in the sample, 75% to 90% are singletons; the top ten hold approximately 2.5%.

The V and J genes are TRBV9 and TRBJ2-1, with 7 nucleotides matching TRBD2. This receptor was identified in a person between 18 and 60 years old who received the Ad26.COV2.S COVID-19 vaccine or a placebo. Here the sequenced sample was peripheral blood, taken in a trial of Ad26.COV2.S vaccine versus placebo. The CDR3 bases are TGTGCCAGCAGCGTATCTAGCGGATACAATGAGCAGTTCTTC. This gives the protein CASSVSSGYNEQFF.